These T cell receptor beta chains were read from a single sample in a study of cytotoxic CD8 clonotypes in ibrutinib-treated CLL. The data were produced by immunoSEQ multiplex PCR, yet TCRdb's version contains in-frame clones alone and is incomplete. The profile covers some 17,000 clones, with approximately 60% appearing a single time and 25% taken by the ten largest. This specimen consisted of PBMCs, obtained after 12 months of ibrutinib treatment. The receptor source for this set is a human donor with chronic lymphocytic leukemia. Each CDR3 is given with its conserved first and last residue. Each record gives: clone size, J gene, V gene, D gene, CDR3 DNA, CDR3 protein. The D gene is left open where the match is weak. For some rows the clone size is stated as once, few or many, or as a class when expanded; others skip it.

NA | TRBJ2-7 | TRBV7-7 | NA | TGTGCTAGCAGCTTAGAGCTATCCTACGAGCAGTACTTC | CASSLELSYEQYF
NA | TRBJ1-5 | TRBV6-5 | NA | TGTGCCAGCAGTTACCCCAGCGAAAATCAGCCCCAGCATTTT | CASSYPSENQPQHF
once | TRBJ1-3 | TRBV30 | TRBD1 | TGTGCCTGGAGCGCAAACAGGGGCTTAGGAAACACCATATATTTT | CAWSANRGLGNTIYF
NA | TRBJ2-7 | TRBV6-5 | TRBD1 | TGTGCCAGCAGTACTGGACAGGGGACCCACGAGCAGTACTTC | CASSTGQGTHEQYF
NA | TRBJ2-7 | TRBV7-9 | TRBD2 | TGTGCCAGCAGCTACGGACTAGCGGGGGAGCAGTACTTC | CASSYGLAGEQYF
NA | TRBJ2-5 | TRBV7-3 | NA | TGTGCCAGCAGCTTCCAGGGCGGGATTCAAGAGACCCAGTACTTC | CASSFQGGIQETQYF
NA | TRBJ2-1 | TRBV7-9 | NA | TGTGCCAGCAGCCCAAGACCTGAGGCTGAGCAGTTCTTC | CASSPRPEAEQFF
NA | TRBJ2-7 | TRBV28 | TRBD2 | TGTGCCAGCAGTCCCCGCAGGACTAGCGGGTCAACCTACGAGCAGTACTTC | CASSPRRTSGSTYEQYF
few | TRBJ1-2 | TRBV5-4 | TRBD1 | TGTGCCAGCAGCTACGGGGGCAGGGGGCAAAGTGGCTACACCTTC | CASSYGGRGQSGYTF
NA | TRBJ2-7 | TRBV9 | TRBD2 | TGTGCCAGCAGCGTGGGACTAGCGGGAGCGTTTGCCTACGAGCAGTACTTC | CASSVGLAGAFAYEQYF
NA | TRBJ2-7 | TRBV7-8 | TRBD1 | TGTGCCAGCAGCGGGACAGGGGTCGAGCAGTACTTC | CASSGTGVEQYF
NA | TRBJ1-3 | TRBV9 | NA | TGTGCCAGCAGCGTAGGGTTGAGTCCGACTCACGGAAACACCATATATTTT | CASSVGLSPTHGNTIYF
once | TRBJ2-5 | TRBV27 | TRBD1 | TGTGCCAGCAGTTTAGGGGACAGGGGTTGGCAGACCCAGTACTTC | CASSLGDRGWQTQYF
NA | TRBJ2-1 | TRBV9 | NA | TGTGCCAGCAGCGTAGATGCAGGGGTCAATGAGCAGTTCTTC | CASSVDAGVNEQFF
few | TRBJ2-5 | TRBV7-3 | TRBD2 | TGTGCCAGCAGCTTAAATAGCGGGTCCTGGGAGACCCAGTACTTC | CASSLNSGSWETQYF
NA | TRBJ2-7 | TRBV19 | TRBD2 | TGTGCCAGTAGTATGGGACTAGCGGGCTACGAGCAGTACTTC | CASSMGLAGYEQYF
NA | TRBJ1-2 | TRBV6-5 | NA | TGTGCCAGCAGTTACTCCCTGGACGGAGGCGTGGGCTACACCTTC | CASSYSLDGGVGYTF
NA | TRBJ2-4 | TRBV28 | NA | TGTGCCAGCAGTCATTATAGCGTCAGCCGGGAAGGCAAAAACATTCAGTACTTC | CASSHYSVSREGKNIQYF
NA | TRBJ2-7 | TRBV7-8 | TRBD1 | TGTGCCAGCAGCTTAGGTCCGGGACAGCCCCCCTACGAGCAGTACTTC | CASSLGPGQPPYEQYF
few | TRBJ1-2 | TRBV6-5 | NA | TGTGCCAGCAGTTACCAAGGCGACAGCAACTATGGCTACACCTTC | CASSYQGDSNYGYTF
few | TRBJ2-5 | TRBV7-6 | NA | TGTGCCAGCAGCTTAGTCGCCCCTCAAGAGACCCAGTACTTC | CASSLVAPQETQYF
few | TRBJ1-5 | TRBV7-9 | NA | TGTGCCAGCAGCTCAGGCGCCGCCCAGCATTTT | CASSSGAAQHF